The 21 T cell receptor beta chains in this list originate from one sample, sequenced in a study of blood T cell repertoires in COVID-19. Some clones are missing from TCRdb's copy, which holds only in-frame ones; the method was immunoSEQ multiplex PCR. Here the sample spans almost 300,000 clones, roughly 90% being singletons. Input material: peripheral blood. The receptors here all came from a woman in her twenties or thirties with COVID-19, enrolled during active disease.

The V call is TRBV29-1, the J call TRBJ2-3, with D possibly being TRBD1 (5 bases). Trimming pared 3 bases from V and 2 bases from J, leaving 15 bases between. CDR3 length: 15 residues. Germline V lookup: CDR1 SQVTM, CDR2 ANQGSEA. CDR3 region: CSVDLGQGPTDTQYF. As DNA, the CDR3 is TGCAGCGTTGACTTGGGTCAGGGCCCCACAGATACGCAGTATTTT.

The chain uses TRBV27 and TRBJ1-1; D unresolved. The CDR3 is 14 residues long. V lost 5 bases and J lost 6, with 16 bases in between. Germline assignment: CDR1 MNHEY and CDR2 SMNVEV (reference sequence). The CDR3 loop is CASSPPGRTSEAFF. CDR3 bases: TGTGCCAGCAGTCCCCCGGGCAGGACTTCTGAAGCTTTCTTT.

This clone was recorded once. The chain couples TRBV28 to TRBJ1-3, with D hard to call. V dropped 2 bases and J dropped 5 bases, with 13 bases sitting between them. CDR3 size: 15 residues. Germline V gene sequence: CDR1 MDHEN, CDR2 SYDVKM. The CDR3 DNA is TGTGCCAGCAGTTTAAGAGGGAGACTGCGAAACACCATATATTTT. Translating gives CASSLRGRLRNTIYF. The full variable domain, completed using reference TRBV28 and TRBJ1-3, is DVKVTQSSRYLVKRTGEKVFLECVQDMDHENMFWYRQDPGLGLRLIYFSYDVKMKEKGDIPEGYSVSREKKERFSLILESASTNQTSMYLCASSLRGRLRNTIYFGEGSWLTVV.

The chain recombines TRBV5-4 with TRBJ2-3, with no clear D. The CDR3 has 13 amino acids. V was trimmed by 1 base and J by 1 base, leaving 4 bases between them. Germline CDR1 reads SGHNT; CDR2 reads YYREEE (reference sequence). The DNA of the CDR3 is TGTGCCAGCAGCTTGACAGGCACAGATACGCAGTATTTT. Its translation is CASSLTGTDTQYF. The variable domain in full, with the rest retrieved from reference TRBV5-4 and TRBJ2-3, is ETGVTQSPTHLIKTRGQQVTLRCSSQSGHNTVSWYQQALGQGPQFIFQYYREEENGRGNFPPRFSGLQFPNYSSELNVNALELDDSALYLCASSLTGTDTQYFGPGTRLTVL.

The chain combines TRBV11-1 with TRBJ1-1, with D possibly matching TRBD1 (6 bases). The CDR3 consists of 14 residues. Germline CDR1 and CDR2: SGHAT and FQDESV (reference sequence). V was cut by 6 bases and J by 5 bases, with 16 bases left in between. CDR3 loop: CASRNLRGRTEAFF. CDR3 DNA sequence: TGTGCCAGCAGGAATCTCAGGGGTAGGACTGAAGCTTTCTTT. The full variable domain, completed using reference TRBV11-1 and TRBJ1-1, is EAEVAQSPRYKITEKSQAVAFWCDPISGHATLYWYRQILGQGPELLVQFQDESVVDDSQLPKDRFSAERLKGVDSTLKIQPAELGDSAMYLCASRNLRGRTEAFFGQGTRLTVV.

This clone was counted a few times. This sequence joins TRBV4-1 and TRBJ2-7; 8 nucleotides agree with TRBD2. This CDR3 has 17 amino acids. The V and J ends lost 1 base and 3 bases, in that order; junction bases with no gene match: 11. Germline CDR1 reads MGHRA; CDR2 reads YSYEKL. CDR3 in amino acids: CASSQAPPGGVVYEQYF. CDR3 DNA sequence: TGCGCCAGCAGCCAAGCTCCTCCGGGGGGGGTTGTCTACGAGCAGTACTTC.

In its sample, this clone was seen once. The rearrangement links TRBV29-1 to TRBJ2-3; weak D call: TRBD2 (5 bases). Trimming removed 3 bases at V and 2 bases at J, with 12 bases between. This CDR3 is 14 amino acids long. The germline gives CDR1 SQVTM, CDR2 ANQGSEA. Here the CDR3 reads CSVDRTASTDTQYF. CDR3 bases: TGCAGCGTTGATAGGACTGCATCCACAGATACGCAGTATTTT.

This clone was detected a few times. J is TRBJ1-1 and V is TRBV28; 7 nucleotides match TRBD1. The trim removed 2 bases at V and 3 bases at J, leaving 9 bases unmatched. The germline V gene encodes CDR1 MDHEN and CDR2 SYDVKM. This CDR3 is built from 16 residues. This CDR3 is CASSLNGEGADTEAFF. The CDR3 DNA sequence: TGTGCCAGCAGTTTAAATGGAGAGGGGGCAGACACTGAAGCTTTCTTT.

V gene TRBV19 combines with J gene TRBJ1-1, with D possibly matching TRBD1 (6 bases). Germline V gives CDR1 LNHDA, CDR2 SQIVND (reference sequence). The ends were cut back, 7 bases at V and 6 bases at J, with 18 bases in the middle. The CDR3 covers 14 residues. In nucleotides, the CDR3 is TGTGCCAGTACCCCCGGGGGGGCGCGATCTGAAGCTTTCTTT. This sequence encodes CASTPGGARSEAFF.

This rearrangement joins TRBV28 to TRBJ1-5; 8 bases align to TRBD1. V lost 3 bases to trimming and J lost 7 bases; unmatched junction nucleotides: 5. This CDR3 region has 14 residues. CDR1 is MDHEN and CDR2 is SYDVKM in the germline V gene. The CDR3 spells CASSFGTGHQPQHF. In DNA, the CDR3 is TGTGCCAGCAGTTTTGGGACAGGCCACCAGCCCCAGCATTTT.

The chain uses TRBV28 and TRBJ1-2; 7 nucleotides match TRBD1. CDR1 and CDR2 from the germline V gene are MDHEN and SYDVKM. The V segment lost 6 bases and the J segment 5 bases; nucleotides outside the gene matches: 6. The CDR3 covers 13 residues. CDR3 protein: CASRPDREYGYTF. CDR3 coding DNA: TGTGCCAGCAGGCCAGACAGGGAGTATGGCTACACCTTC.

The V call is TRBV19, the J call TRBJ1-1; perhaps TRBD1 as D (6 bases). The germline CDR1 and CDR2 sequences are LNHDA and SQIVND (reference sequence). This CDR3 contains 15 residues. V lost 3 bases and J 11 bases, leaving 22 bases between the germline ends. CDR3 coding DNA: TGTGCCAGTAGTATTGGATTGTGGACAGAATCGTTTGCTTTCTTT. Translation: CASSIGLWTESFAFF.

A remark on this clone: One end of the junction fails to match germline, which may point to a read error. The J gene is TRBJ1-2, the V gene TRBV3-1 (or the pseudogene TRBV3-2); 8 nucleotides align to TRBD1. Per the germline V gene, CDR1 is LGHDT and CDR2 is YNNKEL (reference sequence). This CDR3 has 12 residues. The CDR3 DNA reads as TGTGCCAGCAGCCACCAGGACAGGGCTTCAGTGTTC. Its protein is CASSHQDRASVF.

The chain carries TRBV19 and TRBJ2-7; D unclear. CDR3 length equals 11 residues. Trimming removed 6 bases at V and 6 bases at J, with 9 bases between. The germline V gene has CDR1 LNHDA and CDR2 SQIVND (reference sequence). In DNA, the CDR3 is TGTGCCAGTAGGTGGGTAGCCGAGCAGTACTTC. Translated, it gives CASRWVAEQYF.

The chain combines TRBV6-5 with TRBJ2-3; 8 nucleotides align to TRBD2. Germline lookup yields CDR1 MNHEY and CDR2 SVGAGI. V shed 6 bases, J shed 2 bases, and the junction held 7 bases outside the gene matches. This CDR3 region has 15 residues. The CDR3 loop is CASRGQAGATDTQYF. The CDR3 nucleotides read TGTGCCAGCAGGGGACAAGCGGGGGCCACAGATACGCAGTATTTT.

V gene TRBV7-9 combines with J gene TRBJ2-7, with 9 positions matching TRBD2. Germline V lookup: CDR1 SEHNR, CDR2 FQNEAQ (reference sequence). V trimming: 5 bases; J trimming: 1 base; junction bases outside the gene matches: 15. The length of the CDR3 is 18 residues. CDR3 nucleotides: TGTGCCAGCAGCCTACCCCCTAGCGGGGCGGTCAGTTCCTACGAGCAGTACTTC. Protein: CASSLPPSGAVSSYEQYF.

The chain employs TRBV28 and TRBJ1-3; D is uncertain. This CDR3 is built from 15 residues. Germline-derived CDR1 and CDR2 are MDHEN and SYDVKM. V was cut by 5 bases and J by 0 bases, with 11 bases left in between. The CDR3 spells CASSLTDTSGNTIYF. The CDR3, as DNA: TGTGCCAGCAGTCTAACCGACACCTCTGGAAACACCATATATTTT. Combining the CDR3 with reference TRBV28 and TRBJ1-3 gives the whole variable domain DVKVTQSSRYLVKRTGEKVFLECVQDMDHENMFWYRQDPGLGLRLIYFSYDVKMKEKGDIPEGYSVSREKKERFSLILESASTNQTSMYLCASSLTDTSGNTIYFGEGSWLTVV.

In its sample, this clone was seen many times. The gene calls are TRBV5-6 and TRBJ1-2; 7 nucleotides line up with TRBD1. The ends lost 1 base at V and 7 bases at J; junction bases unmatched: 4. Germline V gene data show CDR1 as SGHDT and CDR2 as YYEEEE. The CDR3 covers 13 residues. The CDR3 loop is CASSLTAGGGYTF. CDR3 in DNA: TGTGCCAGCAGCTTGACGGCAGGGGGTGGCTACACCTTC.

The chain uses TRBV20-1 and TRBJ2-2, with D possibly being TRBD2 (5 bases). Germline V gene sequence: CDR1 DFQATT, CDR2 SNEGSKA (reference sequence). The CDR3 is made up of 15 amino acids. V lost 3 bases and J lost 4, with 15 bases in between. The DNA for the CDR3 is TGCAGTGCTAGTGTAGAGGGATCCGCCACCGGGGAGCTGTTTTTT. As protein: CSASVEGSATGELFF.

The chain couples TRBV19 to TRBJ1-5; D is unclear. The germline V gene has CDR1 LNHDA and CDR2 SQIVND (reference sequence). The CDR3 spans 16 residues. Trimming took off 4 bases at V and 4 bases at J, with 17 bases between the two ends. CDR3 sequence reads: CASSKELKVWNQPQHF. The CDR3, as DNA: TGTGCCAGTAGTAAAGAACTCAAAGTTTGGAATCAGCCCCAGCATTTT.

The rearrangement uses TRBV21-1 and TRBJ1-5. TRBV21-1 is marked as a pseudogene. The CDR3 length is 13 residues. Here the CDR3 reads CASSNSSDQPQHF. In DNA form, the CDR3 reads TGTGCCAGCAGCAACTCTTCGGATCAGCCCCAGCATTTT.